This TCR beta chain appears in the sequencing data of a study of T cell repertoires in aging, cancer and after chemotherapy (dated by TCRdb to between 2018 and 2021). Background for the entire study: The donors fell into six age groups ranging from 30 or younger to 70 or older, and each group had at least three individuals. In the hematological group, the paired samples taken before and after chemotherapy came from chronic lymphocytic leukemia patients who were treated with regimens based on fludarabine or bendamustine. Alongside approximately 95 healthy donors serving as a reference group, the cohort included some 220 cancer patients, of whom about 94 had hematological cancers and fewer than 140 had solid cancers. Peripheral blood TCR beta repertoires from healthy donors and cancer patients were profiled to examine immunoaging and T cell reconstitution after chemotherapy. In total, the full dataset held about 8.8 million TCR reads. The research as a whole found: Lymphoid organ infiltration was present in hematological cancer patients, and this infiltration may itself impair thymic emigration or peripheral T cell expansion. In both cancer cohorts, the median generation probability rose over the chemotherapy interval, which suggests that the repertoire was reconstituted through rebound thymic output. The authors noted that the repertoire data do not allow conclusions about immunological memory after chemotherapy. In healthy donors, the decline in TCR diversity with age was mainly due to loss of richness, whereas in cancer patients loss of evenness also played a role. Untreated patients with hematological or solid cancers showed significantly lower blood TCR diversity and higher clonality than age-matched healthy donors.

V drops 7 bases and J drops 2 bases, leaving 14 bases in between. Per the germline V gene, SGHVS is the CDR1 and FNYEAQ is the CDR2. The CDR3, cysteine through phenylalanine, is 14 amino acids long. This entry keeps only the CDR3 DNA: 42 bases, framed from base 1. TCR beta rearrangements were amplified from genomic DNA extracted from peripheral blood rather than from sorted cells or RNA. Rearranged TRB sequences spanning V, D and J segments were amplified in a multiplex touch-down PCR with a mixed TRB-A/B primer pool. Illumina adapters and sample indices were attached to the amplicons through two consecutive PCR reactions run with Phusion HS II polymerase. After gel purification with the NucleoSpin Gel and PCR Clean-up kit, the amplicons were checked using Qubit and an Agilent 2100 Bioanalyzer. Sequencing of libraries was carried out on an Illumina MiSeq in 600-cycle, single-indexed, paired-end runs. The source study handled its data this way. MiXCR versions 2.12 and 3.0.5 were used to process the TRB sequences. Each unique CDR3 nucleotide sequence counted as one clone, and only productive sequences with at least two reads were retained. Shannon diversity, evenness, clonality (one minus evenness), and alpha-parameterized diversity profiles from alpha 0 to 5 were included as repertoire metrics. The IGoR algorithm was used to calculate generation probabilities for clones in the paired samples taken before and after chemotherapy. TCRdb trimmed the raw reads at Q25, called clones with MiXCR and kept productive beta chains. Rows matching on CDR3 protein sequence are summarized as one entry with the most common DNA and genes. These V and J calls rely on TCRdb rather than the paper's analysis. Recorded for this sample are over a thousand distinct CDR3 sequences; under 30% of them occurred a single time. The ten largest clones capture about 80% of the sample.

This clonotype was observed a few times. Its specific antigen is unknown. There are no base qualities to consult, and no much larger clone falls within one base. This clonotype was obtained from a human donor with a blood cancer. Material: blood. The V and J genes are TRBV7-6 and TRBJ1-1, with the identity of the D gene unclear. Read as DNA, the sequence is TGTGCCAGCACCCCCGCCCAATTCAACACTGAAGCTTTCTTT. It codes for CASTPAQFNTEAFF.